Below, 7 T cell receptor beta chains from the same sample are listed, as sequenced in a study of T-cell reconstitution after alpha-beta-depleted transplantation in children. As it was prepared, the TCRbeta library received unique molecular identifiers. One entry per CDR3 protein results from TCRdb running MiXCR on the PCR reads. The sample yields about 980,000 distinct CDR3 sequences, about 26% seen once. Here the sequenced sample was PBMCs, mostly from graft donor cells, taken 360 days after TCRalphabeta/CD19-depleted stem cell transplant. The receptors stem from a boy under three years old who had a stem cell transplant for SCID, so the T cells may come from the graft donor.

This chain links TRBV7-9 with TRBJ2-7; D unresolved. The CDR3 runs to 13 residues. Trimming removed 4 bases at V and 6 bases at J, with 13 bases between. The germline V gene encodes CDR1 SEHNR and CDR2 FQNEAQ (reference sequence). The CDR3 region has the DNA TGTGCCAGCAGCTACACCACCAAGGGCGAGCAGTACTTC. Translation: CASSYTTKGEQYF. Supplemented by reference TRBV7-9 and TRBJ2-7, the full variable domain reads DTGVSQNPRHKITKRGQNVTFRCDPISEHNRLYWYRQTLGQGPEFLTYFQNEAQLEKSRLLSDRFSAERPKGSFSTLEIQRTEQGDSAMYLCASSYTTKGEQYFGPGTRLTVT.

The rearrangement uses TRBV5-1 and TRBJ1-6; maybe TRBD1 (5 bases). Germline CDR1 and CDR2: SGHRS and YFSETQ. The CDR3 loop spans 15 amino acids. With 4 bases removed from V and 6 bases from J, the gap between germline ends came to 14 bases. The CDR3 DNA follows: TGCGCCAGCAGCCCGAGGGACGGAACTAATTCACCCCTCCACTTT. It yields the protein CASSPRDGTNSPLHF.

The table lists this clonotype with a few counts. The rearrangement links TRBV9 to TRBJ2-3; perhaps D is TRBD1 or TRBD2 (5 bases each). The CDR3 loop spans 15 amino acids. Looked up from germline, CDR1 is SGDLS and CDR2 is YYNGEE. V lost 3 bases to trimming and J lost 2 bases, with 13 bases between them. The CDR3 DNA reads TGTGCCAGCAGCGCCGGGGCATTCCTCACAGATACGCAGTATTTT. It yields the protein CASSAGAFLTDTQYF. The variable domain in full, with the rest retrieved from reference TRBV9 and TRBJ2-3, is DSGVTQTPKHLITATGQRVTLRCSPRSGDLSVYWYQQSLDQGLQFLIQYYNGEERAKGNILERFSAQQFPDLHSELNLSSLELGDSALYFCASSAGAFLTDTQYFGPGTRLTVL.

In this sample, this clonotype turned up a few times. The chain is built from TRBV4-1 and TRBJ2-5; perhaps TRBD2 as D (5 bases). The V gene's germline CDR1 is MGHRA and CDR2 YSYEKL. The CDR3 has 15 residues. With 1 base removed from V and 2 bases from J, the gap between germline ends came to 11 bases. The DNA of the CDR3 is TGCGCCAGCAGCCAAGCGTCCCGGACTCAAGAGACCCAGTACTTC. Its protein is CASSQASRTQETQYF.

This sequence joins TRBV4-3 and TRBJ2-3; perhaps D is TRBD1 or TRBD2 (6 bases each). The germline V gene has CDR1 LGHNA and CDR2 YSLEER. This CDR3 contains 16 residues. The germline V and J ends were trimmed by 0 bases and 8 bases, with 18 bases remaining between them. The CDR3 here is CASSQDRGLLGGTQYF. The CDR3 DNA reads as TGCGCCAGCAGCCAAGATCGGGGGCTCTTGGGGGGTACGCAGTATTTT.

The chain carries TRBV7-7 and TRBJ2-3, with 8 bases that match TRBD2. V was clipped by 3 bases and J by 9 bases; unmatched bases: 11. The CDR3 sequence is 15 residues long. Germline assignment: CDR1 SSHAT and CDR2 FNYEAQ (reference sequence). This CDR3 is CASSFRGGARKTQYF. DNA of the CDR3: TGTGCCAGCAGCTTTCGGGGGGGGGCTCGAAAAACGCAGTATTTT.

The chain carries TRBV20-1 and TRBJ2-7; D not resolved. The CDR3 totals 12 residues. In germline, CDR1 is DFQATT, CDR2 SNEGSKA (reference sequence). V was shortened by 3 bases and J by 0 bases, with 6 bases between the two germline ends. The CDR3 loop reads CSASVFSYEQYF. CDR3 nucleotide sequence: TGCAGTGCTAGTGTGTTCTCCTACGAGCAGTACTTC.